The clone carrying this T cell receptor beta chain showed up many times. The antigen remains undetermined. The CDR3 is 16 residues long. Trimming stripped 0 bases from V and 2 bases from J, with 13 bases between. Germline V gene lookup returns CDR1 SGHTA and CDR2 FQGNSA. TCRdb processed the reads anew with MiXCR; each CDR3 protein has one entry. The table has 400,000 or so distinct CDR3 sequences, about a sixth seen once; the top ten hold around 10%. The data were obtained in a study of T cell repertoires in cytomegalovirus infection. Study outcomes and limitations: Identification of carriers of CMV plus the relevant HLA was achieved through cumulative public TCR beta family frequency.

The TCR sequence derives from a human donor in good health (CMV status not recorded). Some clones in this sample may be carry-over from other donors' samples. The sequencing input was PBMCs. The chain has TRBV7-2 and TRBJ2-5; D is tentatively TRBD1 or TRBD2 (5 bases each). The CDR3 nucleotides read TGTGCCAGCAGCTTAGCGCTCGGGACGACTCAAGAGACCCAGTACTTC. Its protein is CASSLALGTTQETQYF. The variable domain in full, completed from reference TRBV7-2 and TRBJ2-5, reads GAGVSQSPSNKVTEKGKDVELRCDPISGHTALYWYRQSLGQGLEFLIYFQGNSAPDKSGLPSDRFSAERTGGSVSTLTIQRTQQEDSAVYLCASSLALGTTQETQYFGPGTRLLVL.